The clone carrying this T cell receptor (beta chain) was observed a handful of times. What it binds is unknown. This sample was taken from a study of beta chain features in type 1 diabetes. The investigators reverse transcribed all of the isolated RNA, so they sequenced expressed TCRB transcripts. Sequenced by immunoSEQ multiplex PCR; TCRdb stores in-frame clones only, minus some. This table holds about 370,000 clones, over 9% found once. All of the sorted populations showed purity greater than 98%. Broader study findings: Patients with type 1 diabetes carried fewer insertions and had more deletions at their VDJ junctions. A possible short-template PCR bias applies equally to patients and controls. Moderate but significant shortening of TCRB CDR3s was recorded in all four CD4+ subsets from Type 1 diabetes patients.

V lost 3 bases to trimming and J lost 9 bases; unmatched junction nucleotides: 7. The CDR3 length is 13 residues. Germline V gene lookup returns CDR1 LNHDA and CDR2 SQIVND (reference sequence). Sequences were obtained from central memory CD4+ T cells from blood. The clonotype originates from a man aged 25-45 years with type 1 diabetes. The rearrangement links TRBV19 to TRBJ1-2; 7 bases align to TRBD1. DNA for the CDR3: TGTGCCAGTAGTATCGAGGGGGCGGGAAGCTACACCTTC. It specifies CASSIEGAGSYTF.